Below, 21 T cell receptor beta chains from the same sample are listed, as sequenced in a study of regulatory T cells in long-lasting Graves disease (dated by TCRdb to the early 2020s). TCRdb reanalyzed the raw reads on its own, using fastp at Q25 for trimming and MiXCR for clone calling, and kept in-frame beta chains. For every CDR3 protein sequence, its rows merge into one entry that carries the most common genes and DNA. The table for this sample lists more than 800 distinct CDR3 sequences; roughly 89% of them were counted only once. The leading ten clones occupy approximately 7.5% of the sample. RNA was extracted from PBMCs in TRIzol for both TCR sequencing and RNA sequencing. The sequencing here drew on peripheral blood mononuclear cells (PBMCs), taken with antithyroid drug treatment, in newly diagnosed or persistent Graves disease (not recorded which). The receptor set was obtained from a woman younger than 45 with Graves disease. Donor details come from another sample of the same person, matched by shared clones.

This chain links TRBV11-3 with TRBJ1-4, with D maybe TRBD1 (5 bases). Per the germline V gene, CDR1 is SGHNT and CDR2 is YENEEA. The V end lost 4 bases, the J end lost 6 bases, and 9 bases lay between the germline ends. The CDR3 runs to 13 residues. The CDR3 DNA reads as TGTGCCAGCAGCTCGTCGGGGGATGAAAAACTGTTTTTT. Translation gives CASSSSGDEKLFF.

V usage is TRBV7-8 and J usage is TRBJ2-3, with D tentatively TRBD2 (5 bases). Germline V gene sequence: CDR1 SGHVS, CDR2 FQNEAQ. V lost 5 bases and J 3 bases, leaving 15 bases between the germline ends. The CDR3 extends over 15 amino acids. The CDR3 sequence is CASSPFVGETDTQYF. The CDR3 DNA reads as TGTGCCAGCAGCCCTTTCGTGGGAGAGACAGATACGCAGTATTTT.

The V and J genes are TRBV20-1 and TRBJ2-5; TRBD2 matches at 7 bases. Trimming took 4 bases from V and 5 from J; bases not matched to a gene: 7. CDR1 is DFQATT and CDR2 is SNEGSKA in the germline V gene (reference sequence). This CDR3 comprises 13 residues. CDR3 coding DNA: TGCAGTGCTATGCCGGGGGGAGAGGAGACCCAGTACTTC. Translated: CSAMPGGEETQYF.

The V call is TRBV14, the J call TRBJ2-3; D is unresolved. This CDR3 is built from 16 residues. Germline V lookup: CDR1 SGHDN, CDR2 FVKESK. Trimming removed 1 base at V and 0 bases at J, with 11 bases between. The CDR3 DNA sequence: TGTGCCAGCAGCCAAGGCCTCCCGTTAAGCACAGATACGCAGTATTTT. Amino acids: CASSQGLPLSTDTQYF.

V and J are TRBV3-1 and TRBJ2-7; D remains unclear. Trimming stripped 3 bases from V and 2 bases from J, with 8 bases between. CDR1 and CDR2 from the germline V gene are LGHDT and YNNKEL (reference sequence). The CDR3 is 13 residues long. The CDR3: CASSQQATYEQYF. As DNA, the CDR3 is TGTGCCAGCAGCCAGCAGGCTACCTACGAGCAGTACTTC.

The CDR3 sequence is CSAREGTSGTWGKTQYF. CDR3 bases: TGCAGTGCTAGGGAGGGGACTAGCGGGACTTGGGGGAAGACCCAGTACTTC. The chain joins TRBV20-1 to TRBJ2-5; 13 positions match TRBD2. CDR3 length: 17 amino acids. Germline CDR1 and CDR2: DFQATT and SNEGSKA (reference sequence). Unmatched junction bases numbered 13, after V lost 3 bases and J lost 6 bases.

The count of this clonotype is one. V and J are TRBV29-1 and TRBJ2-2; the D is unclear. Trimming removed 4 bases at V and 4 bases at J, with 4 bases between. The CDR3 extends over 11 amino acids. Per the germline V gene, CDR1 is SQVTM and CDR2 is ANQGSEA. CDR3 bases: TGCAGCGTTGGAGGCACCGGGGAGCTGTTTTTT. Its translation: CSVGGTGELFF.

J is TRBJ2-1 and V is TRBV2; D is uncertain. CDR3 length equals 11 residues. Germline CDR1 SNHLY, CDR2 FYNNEI. Trimming cost V 4 bases and J 8 bases, with 6 bases left between them. In nucleotides, the CDR3 is TGTGCCAGCAGTGCGTACCATGAGCAGTTCTTC. It codes for CASSAYHEQFF. Combining the CDR3 with reference TRBV2 and TRBJ2-1 gives the whole variable domain EPEVTQTPSHQVTQMGQEVILRCVPISNHLYFYWYRQILGQKVEFLVSFYNNEISEKSEIFDDQFSVERPDGSNFTLKIRSTKLEDSAMYFCASSAYHEQFFGPGTRLTVL.

In its sample, this clonotype was seen once. This rearrangement joins TRBV28 to TRBJ1-6; D is possibly TRBD1 (6 bases). The CDR3 length is 17 residues. Germline V gives CDR1 MDHEN, CDR2 SYDVKM. V gave up 6 bases and J gave up 0 bases, with 15 bases separating them. CDR3 nucleotide sequence: TGTGCCAGCAGGACTCTACAGGGCCTCTCCTATAATTCACCCCTCCACTTT. It is translated as CASRTLQGLSYNSPLHF.

This clonotype was counted a few times. The rearrangement uses TRBV11-2 and TRBJ2-3; D possibly corresponds to TRBD1 (6 bases). Looked up from germline, CDR1 is SGHAT and CDR2 is FQNNGV. The length of the CDR3 is 14 residues. V lost 8 bases and J lost 0, with 12 bases in between. The CDR3: CASRWGLSTDTQYF. The CDR3 DNA follows: TGTGCCAGCCGCTGGGGGCTCAGCACAGATACGCAGTATTTT.

The rearrangement links TRBV20-1 to TRBJ1-2; D is unclear. The germline V and J ends were trimmed by 5 bases and 4 bases, with 14 bases remaining between them. CDR3 size: 13 residues. The germline V gene encodes CDR1 DFQATT and CDR2 SNEGSKA (reference sequence). The CDR3: CSAEDVGSYGYTF. CDR3 sequence (DNA): TGCAGTGCTGAGGACGTCGGGAGCTATGGCTACACCTTC.

This chain links TRBV6-1 with TRBJ1-1; 9 bases are a match to TRBD1. Trimming cost V 6 bases and J 6 bases; bases outside gene matches: 8. CDR3 length: 14 residues. Germline V gives CDR1 MNHNS, CDR2 SASEGT. The CDR3 coding sequence is TGTGCCAGCAGAAGACAGGGGGAAGTCCCTGAAGCTTTCTTT. Protein product: CASRRQGEVPEAFF.

This clonotype has just one count. V is TRBV29-1 and J is TRBJ2-2; D uncertain. The V and J ends lost 4 bases and 6 bases respectively, with 6 bases between them. This CDR3 has 11 residues. Germline V gives CDR1 SQVTM, CDR2 ANQGSEA. CDR3 bases: TGCAGCGTTGGGGGATCCGGGGAGCTGTTTTTT. This gives the protein CSVGGSGELFF.

J is TRBJ2-2 and V is TRBV12-3 or TRBV12-4, with 9 nucleotides matching TRBD2. This CDR3 spans 16 amino acids. V was pared by 6 bases and J by 5 bases, with 10 bases of the junction left unmatched. This CDR3 is CASRKGTSRRTGELFF. The CDR3 coding sequence is TGTGCCAGCAGAAAGGGGACTAGCAGGCGGACCGGGGAGCTGTTTTTT.

This chain connects TRBV12-3 or TRBV12-4 to TRBJ2-5, with 7 bases that match TRBD1. The CDR3 contains 15 residues. Trimming removed 6 bases from V and 1 base from J; junction bases left unmatched: 8. CDR3 sequence (DNA): TGTGCCAGCAGACATGGGACAGCGACCCAAGAGACCCAGTACTTC. Translated, it gives CASRHGTATQETQYF.

The chain has TRBV20-1 and TRBJ2-7; no definite D call. CDR3 size: 11 residues. V was trimmed by 0 bases and J by 3 bases, leaving 3 bases between them. Germline CDR1 is DFQATT and CDR2 is SNEGSKA (reference sequence). The CDR3 nucleotides read TGCAGTGCTAGAGACAACTACGAGCAGTACTTC. Protein product: CSARDNYEQYF.

The rearrangement uses TRBV3-1 and TRBJ2-1; the match to TRBD1 covers 10 bases. Per the germline V gene, CDR1 is LGHDT and CDR2 is YNNKEL (reference sequence). Unmatched junction bases numbered 12, after V lost 6 bases and J lost 7 bases. This CDR3 is 16 amino acids long. The CDR3 DNA reads TGTGCCAGCAGTAATTCTAAGACAGGGGGCTTGAATGAGCAGTTCTTC. It codes for CASSNSKTGGLNEQFF.

This chain uses TRBV10-2 with TRBJ2-1, with 10 bases aligning to TRBD2. Losses at the gene ends were 3 bases for V and 1 base for J; bases not matched to a gene: 12. CDR3 length: 19 residues. Germline assignment: CDR1 WSHSY and CDR2 SAAADI. The CDR3 spells CASSDIEVAGGSSYNEQFF. The CDR3 DNA is TGCGCCAGCAGTGATATCGAGGTAGCGGGAGGATCATCCTACAATGAGCAGTTCTTC.

The rearrangement uses TRBV6-1 and TRBJ1-3; D ambiguous. V lost 6 bases and J 4 bases, leaving 16 bases between the germline ends. This CDR3 is 15 amino acids long. Germline CDR1 is MNHNS and CDR2 is SASEGT. CDR3 in amino acids: CASSSPTSTGNTIYF. For the CDR3, the DNA is TGTGCCAGCAGCTCGCCGACGTCGACCGGAAACACCATATATTTT.

This clonotype was detected only once. V and J are TRBV7-3 and TRBJ1-1; D unresolved. CDR1 is SGHTA, CDR2 FQGTGA, per germline. The length of the CDR3 is 15 residues. The V end was cut by 1 base, the J end by 0 bases, with 9 bases between. The CDR3 nucleotides read TGTGCCAGCAGCTTAAGCGGCCCCCTGAACACTGAAGCTTTCTTT. Residues: CASSLSGPLNTEAFF.

This sequence joins TRBV11-1 and TRBJ1-1; D is ambiguous. This CDR3 comprises 14 residues. Between the trimmed V and J ends, which lost 7 bases and 4 bases, there was a span of 16 bases. Germline CDR1 SGHAT, CDR2 FQDESV (reference sequence). The CDR3: CASTRVFGPTEAFF. As DNA, the CDR3 is TGTGCCAGCACCCGCGTTTTTGGCCCCACTGAAGCTTTCTTT.